This TCR delta chain was recorded in a study of Vδ1+ human thymocytes. Comment on this clone: Its antigen remains unknown.

Findings of the study overall: About 20% of thymic delta-chain sequences were Vdelta2, with few Vdelta3, unlike blood Vdelta1+ controls. Bulk data may be misread because of unexpected Vdelta2 sequences. Thymic TRG and TRD repertoires appeared highly polyclonal, with Gaussian CDR3 length distributions.

Looked up from germline, CDR1 is TSWWSYY and CDR2 is QGS. V shed 2 bases, J shed 0 bases, and the junction held 14 bases outside the gene matches. The CDR3 sequence is 19 residues long. Extracted RNA was reverse transcribed into cDNA. CDR3 amplicons came from multiplex PCR with pooled V-gene forward and constant-region reverse primers. TCRdb reprocessed the multiplex PCR reads using CATT. This repertoire shows tens of thousands of delta-chain clones, 25% to 30% found once; its top ten account for 1.6%. Purity of the sorted Vdelta1+ thymocytes ranged from roughly 98% to 99.6%. The rearrangement uses TRDV1 and TRDJ1; 8 nucleotides agree with TRDD3. This clonotype originated in a boy under two years old who had congenital heart surgery. Sequenced material: Vdelta1+ gamma-delta thymocytes from the thymus. Stated subset: FACS-sorted CD3+ TCRalphabeta- TCRVdelta1+ TCRVdelta2- thymocytes. The CDR3, as DNA: TGTGCTCTTGGGGAAGGGCTGCGTACTGGGGGTCCGTACACCGATAAACTCATCTTT. Its translation is CALGEGLRTGGPYTDKLIF.